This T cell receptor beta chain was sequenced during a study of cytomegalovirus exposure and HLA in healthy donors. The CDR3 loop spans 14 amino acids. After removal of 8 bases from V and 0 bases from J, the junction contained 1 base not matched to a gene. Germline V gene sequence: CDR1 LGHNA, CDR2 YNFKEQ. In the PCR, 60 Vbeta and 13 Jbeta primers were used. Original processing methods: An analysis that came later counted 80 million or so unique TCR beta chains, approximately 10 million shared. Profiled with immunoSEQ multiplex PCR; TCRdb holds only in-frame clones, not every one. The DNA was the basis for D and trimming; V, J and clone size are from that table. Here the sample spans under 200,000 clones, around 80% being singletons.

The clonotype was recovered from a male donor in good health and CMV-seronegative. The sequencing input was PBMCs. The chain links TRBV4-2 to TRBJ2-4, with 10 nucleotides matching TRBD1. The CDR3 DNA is TGTGCCAGCGGGACAGGGGAAGCCAAAAACATTCAGTACTTC. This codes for CASGTGEAKNIQYF.